Detailed here is one T cell receptor beta chain. The antigen is undetermined. MiXCR was run by TCRdb on the 5' RACE reads, yielding one entry per CDR3 protein. The repertoire includes hundreds of thousands of distinct CDR3 sequences, 25% to 30% of them detected once, and around an eighth sits in the top ten. The CDR3 extends over 10 amino acids. This sample was included in a study of T-cell memory formation after mild COVID-19. Study-level information: There were largely donor-specific TCR clusters.

Study-wide findings and caveats: There were some responding clones in pre-infection memory, which suggested that cross-reactive memory had joined. Later expanders leaned toward CD4+, whereas clones contracting from day 15 to 85 were balanced CD4/CD8. Day 37-peaking second-wave clones had unconfirmed SARS-CoV-2 specificity.

The origin of this receptor is an adult woman who had mild COVID-19 (a few samples of this study predate the infection). Cell type and time point are not known. The chain links TRBV21-1 to TRBJ2-7; the D call in the table, TRBD1, was not verified against the DNA. TRBV21-1 is a pseudogene locus. The sequenced sample consisted of PBMCs or a T cell subset sorted from them (not recorded which). CDR3 sequence: CEGRGYEQYF. DNA of the CDR3: TGTGAGGGGCGGGGATACGAGCAGTACTTC.